This is a list of T cell receptor beta chains from one sample in a study of blood T cell repertoires in COVID-19. Generated by immunoSEQ multiplex PCR, the TCRdb table keeps only in-frame clones and is missing some. The table has around 450,000 clones, roughly nine tenths seen once. Sequenced material: PBMCs or T cells enriched from blood (not recorded which). The receptors stem from a woman younger than 35 who had recovered from COVID-19. CDR3s leave out the opening cysteine and the closing phenylalanine or tryptophan. Each record gives: J gene, V gene, CDR3 protein.

TRBJ1-5	TRBV12-3/TRBV12-4	ASSAGLAQH
TRBJ2-2	TRBV4-1	ASSQDRTITGELF
TRBJ2-1	TRBV6-4	ASSDGSGSSKQF
TRBJ1-6	TRBV6-5	ASPRTGFGNSPLH
TRBJ1-2	TRBV19	ATGHGPNYGYT
TRBJ2-5	TRBV25-1	ASSEFGTGETQY
TRBJ2-3	TRBV5-1	ASSTQGGNRLSTDTQY
TRBJ2-1	TRBV4-1	ASSQGQGALYEQF
TRBJ1-2	TRBV4-1	ASSHPGTYGYT
TRBJ1-6	TRBV30	AWSAARGGDSPLH
TRBJ1-6	TRBV5-6	ASSPEQGAFLSPLH
TRBJ1-6	TRBV5-1	ASSSGQNYNSPLH
TRBJ2-1	TRBV21-1	ASSTGLAGGLNNEQF